The clone carrying this T cell receptor beta chain occurred many times. Antigen: not known. The source of the sample is a study of Graves' ophthalmopathy and Graves' hyperthyroidism. The CDR3 length is 18 residues. Deletions cut 0 bases from V and 0 bases from J, with 13 bases between. The V gene's germline CDR1 is SGDLS and CDR2 YYNGEE. The sequenced template was RNA, covering the TCR beta CDR3 region. Second-round multiplex PCR came after a first-round RT-PCR that employed HTBI primers. TCRdb called the multiplex PCR reads again in MiXCR, with one record for every CDR3 protein. The top ten clones hold 2.5% to 3.5% of a sample with roughly 420,000 distinct CDR3 sequences, over 20% of them seen once. Overall study results and limits: Sensitivity of 87.88% and specificity of roughly 80% were achieved when a 13-signature model separated ophthalmopathy from stable hyperthyroidism.

Sequenced input: peripheral blood. This TCR was sampled from a woman aged 18-29 years with stable Graves' hyperthyroidism. The chain uses TRBV9 and TRBJ2-6; weak D call: TRBD2 (5 bases). Written as DNA, the CDR3 is TGTGCCAGCAGCGTAGGTCTAGCAGTTGTCTCTGGGGCCAACGTCCTGACTTTC. Translated: CASSVGLAVVSGANVLTF.